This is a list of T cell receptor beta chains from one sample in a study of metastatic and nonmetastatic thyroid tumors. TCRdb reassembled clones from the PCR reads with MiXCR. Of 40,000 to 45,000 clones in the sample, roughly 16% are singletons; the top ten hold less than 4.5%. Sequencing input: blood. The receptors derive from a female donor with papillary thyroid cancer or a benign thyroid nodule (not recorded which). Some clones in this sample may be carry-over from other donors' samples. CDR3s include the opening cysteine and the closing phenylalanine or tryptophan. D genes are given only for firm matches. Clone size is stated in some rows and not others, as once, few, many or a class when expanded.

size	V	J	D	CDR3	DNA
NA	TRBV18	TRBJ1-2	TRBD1	CASSLGGTGGNTF	TGTGCCAGCTCACTTGGTGGGACAGGGGGCAACACCTTC
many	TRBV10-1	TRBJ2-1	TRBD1	CASAGTGVGDEQFF	TGCGCCAGCGCCGGGACAGGGGTCGGGGATGAGCAGTTCTTC
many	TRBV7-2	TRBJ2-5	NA	CASSLTGRAHQYF	TGTGCCAGCAGCTTAACGGGGCGGGCCCACCAGTACTTC
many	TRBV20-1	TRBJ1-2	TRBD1	CSASDRAYGYTF	TGCAGTGCTTCTGACAGGGCCTATGGCTACACCTTC
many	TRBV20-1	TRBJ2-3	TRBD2	CSAFPPASGRGDTQYF	TGCAGTGCTTTTCCCCCCGCTAGCGGGAGAGGTGATACGCAGTATTTT
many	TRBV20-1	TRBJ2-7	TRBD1	CSATRRDRSSYEQYF	TGCAGTGCTACACGCCGGGACAGATCTTCCTACGAGCAGTACTTC
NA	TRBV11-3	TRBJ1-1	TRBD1	CASSHTGANTEAFF	TGTGCCAGCAGCCATACAGGGGCGAACACTGAAGCTTTCTTT
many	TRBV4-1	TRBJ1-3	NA	CASSQPGLISGNTIYF	TGCGCCAGCAGCCAACCCGGACTGATCTCTGGAAACACCATATATTTT
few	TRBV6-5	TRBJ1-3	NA	CASSYGWVGNTIYF	TGTGCCAGCAGTTACGGCTGGGTTGGAAACACCATATATTTT
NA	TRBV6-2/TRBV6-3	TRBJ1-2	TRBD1	CASSYPTGTGGTNYGYTF	TGTGCCAGCAGTTACCCCACCGGGACAGGGGGGACCAACTATGGCTACACCTTC
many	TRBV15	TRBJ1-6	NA	CATSRDPRGGNSPLHF	TGTGCCACCAGCAGAGATCCCAGGGGAGGCAATTCACCCCTCCACTTT
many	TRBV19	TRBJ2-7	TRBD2	CASSTGLAGGMSSYEQYF	TGTGCCAGTAGTACCGGACTAGCGGGAGGGATGAGCTCCTACGAGCAGTACTTC
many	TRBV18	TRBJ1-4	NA	CASSPPNRARDNEKLFF	TGTGCCAGCTCACCACCTAATCGCGCGAGAGATAATGAAAAACTGTTTTTT
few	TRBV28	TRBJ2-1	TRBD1	CASSSLATGVDEQFF	TGTGCCAGCAGTTCTCTTGCGACAGGGGTGGATGAACAGTTCTTC